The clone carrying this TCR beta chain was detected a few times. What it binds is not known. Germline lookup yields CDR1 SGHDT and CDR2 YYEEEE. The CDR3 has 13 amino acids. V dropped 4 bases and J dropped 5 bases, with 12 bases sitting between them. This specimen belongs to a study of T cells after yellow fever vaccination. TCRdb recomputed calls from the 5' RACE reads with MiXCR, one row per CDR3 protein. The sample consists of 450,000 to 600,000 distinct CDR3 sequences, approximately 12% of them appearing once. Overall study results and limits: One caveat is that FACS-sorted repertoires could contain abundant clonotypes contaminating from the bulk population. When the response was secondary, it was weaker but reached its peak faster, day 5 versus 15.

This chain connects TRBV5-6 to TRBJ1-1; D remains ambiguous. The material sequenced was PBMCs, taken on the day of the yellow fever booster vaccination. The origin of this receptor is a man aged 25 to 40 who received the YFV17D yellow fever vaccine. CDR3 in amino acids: CASSRIGGTEAFF. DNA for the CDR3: TGTGCCAGCAGCCGCATCGGTGGGACTGAAGCTTTCTTT.